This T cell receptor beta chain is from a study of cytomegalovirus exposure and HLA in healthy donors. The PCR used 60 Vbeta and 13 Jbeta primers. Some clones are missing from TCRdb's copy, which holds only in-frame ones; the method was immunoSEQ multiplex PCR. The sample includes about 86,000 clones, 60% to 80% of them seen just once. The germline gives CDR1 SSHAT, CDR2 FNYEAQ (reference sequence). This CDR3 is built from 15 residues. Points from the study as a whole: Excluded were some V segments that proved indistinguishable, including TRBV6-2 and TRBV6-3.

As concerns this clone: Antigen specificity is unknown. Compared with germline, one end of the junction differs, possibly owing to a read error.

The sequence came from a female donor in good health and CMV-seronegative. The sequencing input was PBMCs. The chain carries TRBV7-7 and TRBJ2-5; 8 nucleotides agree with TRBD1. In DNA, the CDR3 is TGTGCTAGCAGCTTAAGACAGGGGAAAAGAGAGACCCAGTACTTC. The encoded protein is CASSLRQGKRETQYF.